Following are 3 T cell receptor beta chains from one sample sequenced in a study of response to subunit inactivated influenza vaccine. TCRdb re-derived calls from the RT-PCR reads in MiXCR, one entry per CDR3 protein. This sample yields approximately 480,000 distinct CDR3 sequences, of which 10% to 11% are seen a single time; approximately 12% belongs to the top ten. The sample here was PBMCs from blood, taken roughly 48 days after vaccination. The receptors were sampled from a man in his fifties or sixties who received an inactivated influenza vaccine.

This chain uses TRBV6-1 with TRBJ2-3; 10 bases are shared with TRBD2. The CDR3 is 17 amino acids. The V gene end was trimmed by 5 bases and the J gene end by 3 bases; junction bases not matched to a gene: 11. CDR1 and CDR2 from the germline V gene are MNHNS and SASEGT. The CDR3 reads CASSPSSGGTTTDTQYF. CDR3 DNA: TGTGCCAGCAGTCCTTCTAGCGGGGGAACCACAACAGATACGCAGTATTTT.

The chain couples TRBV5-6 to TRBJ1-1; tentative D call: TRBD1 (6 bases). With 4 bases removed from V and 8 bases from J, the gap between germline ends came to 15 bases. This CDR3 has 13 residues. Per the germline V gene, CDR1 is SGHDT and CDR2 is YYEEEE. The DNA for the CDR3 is TGTGCCAGCAGCCTGAAAACCGGGACAGAAGCTTTCTTT. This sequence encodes CASSLKTGTEAFF.

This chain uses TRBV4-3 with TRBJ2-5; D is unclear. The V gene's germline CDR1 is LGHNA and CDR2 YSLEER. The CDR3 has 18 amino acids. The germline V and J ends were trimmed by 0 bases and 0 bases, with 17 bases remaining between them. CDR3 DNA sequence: TGCGCCAGCAGCCAAGATTTTAATCCTGGGTGGAACCAAGAGACCCAGTACTTC. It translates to CASSQDFNPGWNQETQYF.